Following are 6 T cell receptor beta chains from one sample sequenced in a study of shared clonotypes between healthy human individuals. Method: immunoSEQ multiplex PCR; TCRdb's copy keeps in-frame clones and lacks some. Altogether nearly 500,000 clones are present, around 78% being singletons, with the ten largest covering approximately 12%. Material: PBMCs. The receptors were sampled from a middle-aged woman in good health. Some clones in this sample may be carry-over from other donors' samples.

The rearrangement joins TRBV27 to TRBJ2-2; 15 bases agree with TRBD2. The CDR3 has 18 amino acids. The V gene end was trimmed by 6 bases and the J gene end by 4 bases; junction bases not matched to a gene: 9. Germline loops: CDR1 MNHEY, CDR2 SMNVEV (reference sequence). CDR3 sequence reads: CASSPGLAGGFGTGELFF. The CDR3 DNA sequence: TGTGCCAGCAGCCCGGGACTAGCGGGAGGCTTTGGCACCGGGGAGCTGTTTTTT.

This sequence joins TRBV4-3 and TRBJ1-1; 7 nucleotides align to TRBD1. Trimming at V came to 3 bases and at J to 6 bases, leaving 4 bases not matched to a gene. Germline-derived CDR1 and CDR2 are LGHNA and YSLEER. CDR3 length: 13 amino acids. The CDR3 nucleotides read TGCGCCAGCAGCCAGACAGGGTCCCCTGAAGCTTTCTTT. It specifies CASSQTGSPEAFF.

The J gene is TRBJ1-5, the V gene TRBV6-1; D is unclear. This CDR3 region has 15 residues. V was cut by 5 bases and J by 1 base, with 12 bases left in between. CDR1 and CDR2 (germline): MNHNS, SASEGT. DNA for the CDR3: TGTGCCAGCAGTCCGACGGCCGGCAGCAATCAGCCCCAGCATTTT. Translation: CASSPTAGSNQPQHF.

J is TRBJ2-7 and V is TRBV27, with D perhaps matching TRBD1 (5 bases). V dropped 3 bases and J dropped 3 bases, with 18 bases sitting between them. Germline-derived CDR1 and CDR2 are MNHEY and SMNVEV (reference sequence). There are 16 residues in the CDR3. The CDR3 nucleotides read TGTGCCAGCAGTTTGGGGCGCCCCGAAATGAGCTACGAGCAGTACTTC. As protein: CASSLGRPEMSYEQYF.

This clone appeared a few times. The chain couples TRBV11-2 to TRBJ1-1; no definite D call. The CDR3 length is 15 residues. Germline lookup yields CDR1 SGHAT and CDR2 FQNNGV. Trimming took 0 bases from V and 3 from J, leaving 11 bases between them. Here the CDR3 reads CASSLEGLGYTEAFF. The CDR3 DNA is TGTGCCAGCAGCTTAGAGGGTCTGGGGTACACTGAAGCTTTCTTT.

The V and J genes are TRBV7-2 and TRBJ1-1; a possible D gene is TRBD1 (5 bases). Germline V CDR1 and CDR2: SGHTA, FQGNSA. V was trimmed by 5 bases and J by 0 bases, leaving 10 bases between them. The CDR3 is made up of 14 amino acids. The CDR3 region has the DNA TGTGCCAGCAGCGGGGGACCGCTGAACACTGAAGCTTTCTTT. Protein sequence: CASSGGPLNTEAFF.